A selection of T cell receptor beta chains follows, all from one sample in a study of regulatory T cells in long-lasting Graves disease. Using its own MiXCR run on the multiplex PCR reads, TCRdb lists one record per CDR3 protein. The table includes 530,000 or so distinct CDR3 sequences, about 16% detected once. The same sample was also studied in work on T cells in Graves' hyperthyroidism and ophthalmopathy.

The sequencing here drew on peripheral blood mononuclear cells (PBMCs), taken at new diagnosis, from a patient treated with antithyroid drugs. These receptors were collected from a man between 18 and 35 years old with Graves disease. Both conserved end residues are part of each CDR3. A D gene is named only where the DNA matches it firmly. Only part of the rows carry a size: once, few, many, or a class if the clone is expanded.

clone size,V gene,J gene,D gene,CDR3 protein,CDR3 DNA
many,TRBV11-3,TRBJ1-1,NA,CASSFGGGEAFF,TGTGCCAGCAGCTTTGGGGGTGGAGAAGCTTTCTTT
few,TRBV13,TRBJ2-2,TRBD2,CASRDYKGTGELFF,TGCGCCAGCAGGGACTACAAGGGGACCGGGGAGCTGTTTTTT
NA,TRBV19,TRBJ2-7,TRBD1,CASSIRQGWTYEQYF,TGTGCCAGTAGTATTCGACAGGGTTGGACCTACGAGCAGTACTTC
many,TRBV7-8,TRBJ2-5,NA,CASSLIWGNPETQYF,TGTGCCAGCAGCTTAATCTGGGGGAATCCGGAGACCCAGTACTTC
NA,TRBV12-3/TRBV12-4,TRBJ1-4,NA,CASSPAAGGPKLFF,TGTGCCAGCAGCCCCGCGGCGGGGGGTCCGAAACTGTTTTTT
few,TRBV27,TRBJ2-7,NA,CASSPPYRANEQYF,TGTGCCAGCAGTCCTCCCTACAGGGCGAACGAGCAGTACTTC
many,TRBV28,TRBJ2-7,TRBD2,CASTAGGSYEQYF,TGTGCCAGCACAGCGGGGGGCTCCTACGAGCAGTACTTC
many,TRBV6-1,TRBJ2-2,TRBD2,CASAGRETYTGELFF,TGTGCCAGCGCAGGGAGGGAGACTTACACCGGGGAGCTGTTTTTT
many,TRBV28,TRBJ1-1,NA,CASSVPREEDTEAFF,TGTGCCAGCAGTGTACCAAGGGAAGAGGACACTGAAGCTTTCTTT
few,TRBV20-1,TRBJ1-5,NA,CSASGTVNQPQHF,TGCAGTGCTTCGGGTACTGTCAATCAGCCCCAGCATTTT
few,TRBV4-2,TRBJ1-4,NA,CASSQGSGERTNEKLFF,TGTGCCAGCAGCCAAGGTTCTGGGGAGAGGACTAATGAAAAACTGTTTTTT
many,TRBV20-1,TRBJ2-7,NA,CSTSSGEQYF,TGCAGTACCTCGTCGGGGGAGCAGTACTTC
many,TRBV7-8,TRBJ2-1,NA,CASSLVDISGNEQFF,TGTGCCAGCAGCTTAGTTGATATAAGCGGTAATGAGCAGTTCTTC
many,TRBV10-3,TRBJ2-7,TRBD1,CAISPGGSSNYEQYF,TGTGCCATCAGCCCAGGGGGCTCCTCGAACTACGAGCAGTACTTC
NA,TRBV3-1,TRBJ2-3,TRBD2,CASSTSGSFTDTQYF,TGTGCCAGCTCGACTAGCGGTTCGTTCACAGATACGCAGTATTTT
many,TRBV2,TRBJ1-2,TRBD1,CASSENTGEGYTF,TGTGCCAGCAGTGAAAATACAGGGGAAGGCTACACCTTC
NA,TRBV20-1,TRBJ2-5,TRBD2,CSAGAGAETQYF,TGCAGTGCGGGTGCGGGAGCAGAGACCCAGTACTTC
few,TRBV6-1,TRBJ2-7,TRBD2,CASSGWTSGTYEQYF,TGTGCCAGCAGTGGCTGGACTAGCGGGACCTACGAGCAGTACTTC
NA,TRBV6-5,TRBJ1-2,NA,CASSHWDGGDGYTF,TGTGCCAGCAGTCACTGGGACGGGGGAGATGGCTACACCTTC